Shown below are 18 T cell receptor beta chains from a single sample sequenced in a study of OX40 agonist ivuxolimab in advanced cancers. Sequenced by immunoSEQ multiplex PCR; TCRdb stores in-frame clones only, minus some. Of 100,000 or so clones listed, about 96% are singletons. Sample: CD4+ or CD8+ T cells sorted from blood, taken in a trial of the OX40 agonist ivuxolimab. These receptor sequences come from an adult with an advanced solid tumor such as melanoma, head and neck, liver or kidney cancer.

The chain combines TRBV28 with TRBJ2-7, with 7 nucleotides matching TRBD2. The ends lost 3 bases at V and 4 bases at J; junction bases unmatched: 3. The CDR3 length is 13 residues. Germline V gene lookup returns CDR1 MDHEN and CDR2 SYDVKM. The CDR3 loop reads CASSLREGYEQYF. DNA of the CDR3: TGTGCCAGCAGTTTGAGGGAGGGTTACGAGCAGTACTTC.

The chain employs TRBV27 and TRBJ2-5; D call uncertain. The last part of the DNA fits TRBJ2-7 better; the J call may be wrong. Germline V gene data show CDR1 as MNHEY and CDR2 as SMNVEV (reference sequence). The CDR3 length is 11 residues. The CDR3: CASRNGYEQYF. The DNA of the CDR3 is TGTGCCAGCCGCAACGGCTACGAGCAGTACTTC.

This rearrangement joins TRBV2 to TRBJ2-7; tentatively, D is TRBD2 (5 bases). The V gene's germline CDR1 is SNHLY and CDR2 FYNNEI. This CDR3 comprises 11 residues. Trimming cost V 6 bases and J 3 bases, with 6 bases left between them. The CDR3 loop reads CASRGSYEQYF. CDR3 coding DNA: TGTGCCAGCAGGGGGAGCTACGAGCAGTACTTC.

Turning to this clone: The sample has other DNA sequences that encode this CDR3 too. The V and J genes are TRBV7-9 and TRBJ2-3, with 9 nucleotides matching TRBD2. The CDR3 has 14 residues. V lost 5 bases, J lost 1 base, and 1 base stayed unmatched. Germline CDR1 SEHNR, CDR2 FQNEAQ (reference sequence). The CDR3 region is CASSRTSGTDTQYF. DNA of the CDR3: TGTGCCAGCAGCAGGACTAGCGGCACAGATACGCAGTATTTT.

V gene TRBV18 combines with J gene TRBJ2-2, with 7 bases lining up with TRBD1. This CDR3 is 14 amino acids long. With 4 bases clipped from V and 6 bases from J, the junction kept 5 bases outside the gene matches. Germline lookup yields CDR1 KGHSH and CDR2 LQKENI. The CDR3 DNA follows: TGTGCCAGCTCACTACAGGGGCCCCCCGGGGAGCTGTTTTTT. Translated: CASSLQGPPGELFF.

The rearrangement links TRBV27 to TRBJ2-3; D is unresolved. The CDR3 spans 13 residues. V dropped 0 bases and J dropped 8 bases, with 9 bases sitting between them. Germline V gene data show CDR1 as MNHEY and CDR2 as SMNVEV (reference sequence). The CDR3 DNA follows: TGTGCCAGCAGTTTATCGCGCTGGGCTACGCAGTATTTT. It is translated as CASSLSRWATQYF.

The rearrangement joins TRBV6-5 to TRBJ2-7, with D possibly TRBD2 on 5 matching bases. The CDR3 spans 14 residues. The germline CDR1 and CDR2 sequences are MNHEY and SVGAGI. V lost 1 base and J 3 bases, leaving 10 bases between the germline ends. The CDR3 sequence: CASSYLGAFYEQYF. CDR3 in DNA: TGTGCCAGCAGTTACTTGGGAGCCTTCTACGAGCAGTACTTC.

V gene TRBV5-8 combines with J gene TRBJ2-7; 11 bases are a match to TRBD2. This CDR3 is built from 15 residues. After removal of 0 bases from V and 5 bases from J, the junction contained 4 bases not matched to a gene. Germline loops: CDR1 SGHTS, CDR2 YDEGEE. The CDR3 here is CASSLETSGANEQYF. The DNA for the CDR3 is TGTGCCAGCAGCTTGGAGACTAGCGGGGCAAACGAGCAGTACTTC.

The rearrangement joins TRBV5-6 to TRBJ2-7; TRBD2 aligns across 11 bases. The CDR3 contains 15 residues. J gave up 5 bases and V 0 bases, and 4 bases lay outside the gene matches. The germline V gene has CDR1 SGHDT and CDR2 YYEEEE. CDR3 protein: CASSLETSGANEQYF. CDR3 bases: TGTGCCAGCAGCTTGGAGACTAGCGGGGCAAACGAGCAGTACTTC.

This chain links TRBV6-1 with TRBJ1-6; 9 nucleotides match TRBD1. This CDR3 is built from 16 residues. Germline CDR1 reads MNHNS; CDR2 reads SASEGT. Trimming removed 2 bases from V and 5 bases from J; junction bases left unmatched: 4. CDR3 loop: CASSEWDRADNSPLHF. The CDR3, as DNA: TGTGCCAGCAGTGAATGGGACAGGGCTGATAATTCACCCCTCCACTTT.

V gene TRBV19 combines with J gene TRBJ2-7; 10 bases match TRBD2. Per the germline V gene, CDR1 is LNHDA and CDR2 is SQIVND (reference sequence). The trim removed 5 bases at V and 3 bases at J, leaving 4 bases unmatched. This CDR3 has 14 amino acids. The CDR3 spells CASSPGLAHYEQYF. The CDR3 coding sequence is TGTGCCAGTAGTCCGGGACTAGCGCACTACGAGCAGTACTTC. The full variable domain, completed using reference TRBV19 and TRBJ2-7, is DGGITQSPKYLFRKEGQNVTLSCEQNLNHDAMYWYRQDPGQGLRLIYYSQIVNDFQKGDIAEGYSVSREKKESFPLTVTSAQKNPTAFYLCASSPGLAHYEQYFGPGTRLTVT.

The chain recombines TRBV4-1 with TRBJ1-1; D may be TRBD1 (5 bases). V was pared by 4 bases and J by 1 base, with 10 bases between. The CDR3 loop spans 14 amino acids. In germline, CDR1 is MGHRA, CDR2 YSYEKL. CDR3 residues: CASSLRDGNTEAFF. The CDR3 coding sequence is TGCGCCAGCAGCCTCCGGGACGGGAACACTGAAGCTTTCTTT.

CDR3 region: CASSSLGETNTEAFF. CDR3 in DNA: TGTGCCAGCAGCTCGCTGGGAGAGACGAACACTGAAGCTTTCTTT. The chain couples TRBV5-6 to TRBJ1-1; D is ambiguous. With 3 bases removed from V and 1 base from J, the gap between germline ends came to 13 bases. Looked up from germline, CDR1 is SGHDT and CDR2 is YYEEEE. CDR3 length: 15 amino acids.

The chain carries TRBV7-9 and TRBJ1-1, with D unclear. CDR3 size: 13 residues. The germline V gene has CDR1 SEHNR and CDR2 FQNEAQ (reference sequence). The V and J ends lost 4 bases and 7 bases respectively, with 13 bases between them. The CDR3 nucleotides read TGTGCCAGCAGCTCCGTAGTAGGAGATGAAGCTTTCTTT. Translation gives CASSSVVGDEAFF.

This chain connects TRBV6-6 to TRBJ1-2; D gene unclear. The CDR3 spans 13 residues. Germline loops: CDR1 MNHNY, CDR2 SVGAGI (reference sequence). The V end was cut by 6 bases, the J end by 4 bases, with 12 bases between. The CDR3 region has the DNA TGTGCCAGCAGCCCCGGCATCCTCTATGGCTACACCTTC. As protein: CASSPGILYGYTF.

V usage is TRBV4-3 and J usage is TRBJ1-2, with 7 bases fitting TRBD1. Trimming took 5 bases from V and 6 from J; bases not matched to a gene: 3. Per the germline V gene, CDR1 is LGHNA and CDR2 is YSLEER. The CDR3 loop spans 12 amino acids. CDR3 nucleotides: TGCGCCAGCAGCGCAGGGGGGGATGGCTACACCTTC. Protein: CASSAGGDGYTF.

The chain combines TRBV6-4 with TRBJ2-6, with D possibly matching TRBD1 (5 bases). In germline, CDR1 is MRHNA, CDR2 SNTAGT. V shed 11 bases and J shed 0 bases, with 8 bases lying between them. This CDR3 is built from 13 residues. The CDR3 sequence is CAVRGSGANVLTF. Written as DNA, the CDR3 is TGTGCCGTAAGGGGCTCTGGGGCCAACGTCCTGACTTTC.

The J gene is TRBJ1-4, the V gene TRBV30; TRBD1 matches at 7 bases. Losses at the gene ends were 7 bases for V and 1 base for J; bases not matched to a gene: 15. The length of the CDR3 is 17 residues. The V gene's germline CDR1 is GTSNPN and CDR2 SVGIG (reference sequence). CDR3 DNA sequence: TGTGCCTCGACTCACTCCGGGACAGCAAGAACTAATGAAAAACTGTTTTTT. Encoded protein: CASTHSGTARTNEKLFF.